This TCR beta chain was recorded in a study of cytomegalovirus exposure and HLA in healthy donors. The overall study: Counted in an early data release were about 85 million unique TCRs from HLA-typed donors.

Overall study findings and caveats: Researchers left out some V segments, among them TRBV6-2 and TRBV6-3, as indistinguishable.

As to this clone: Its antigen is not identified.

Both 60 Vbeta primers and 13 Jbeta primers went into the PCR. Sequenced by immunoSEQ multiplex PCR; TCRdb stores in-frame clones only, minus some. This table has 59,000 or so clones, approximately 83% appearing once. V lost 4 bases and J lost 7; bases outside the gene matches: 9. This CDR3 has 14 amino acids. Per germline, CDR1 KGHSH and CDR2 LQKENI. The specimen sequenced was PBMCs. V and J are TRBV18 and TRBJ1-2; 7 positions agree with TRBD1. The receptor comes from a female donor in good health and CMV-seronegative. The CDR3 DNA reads TGTGCCAGCTCACAAGAAATGACAGGGACTGGCTACACCTTC. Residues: CASSQEMTGTGYTF.